The T cell receptor beta chain described here comes from a study of shared clonotypes between healthy human individuals. Profiled with immunoSEQ multiplex PCR; TCRdb holds only in-frame clones, not every one. This sample has roughly 1 million clones, with about 77% found just once. The sequencing input was memory CD4+ T cells sorted from blood. Subset of the sample: CD45RA-negative fraction. The receptor comes from a man aged 18 to 35 in good health.

The CDR3 DNA reads as TGTGCCAGCAGTGGCGGTAATAACACCGGGGAGCTGTTTTTT. Translation: CASSGGNNTGELFF. The V call is TRBV11-3, the J call TRBJ2-2; D gene ambiguous. The CDR3 length is 14 residues. Looked up from germline, CDR1 is SGHNT and CDR2 is YENEEA. Trimming stripped 6 bases from V and 2 bases from J, with 10 bases between.